The TCR beta chain described here comes from a study of T cells in Graves' hyperthyroidism and ophthalmopathy. This clonotype was recorded at least ten times. It was RNA transcripts that yielded the amplified TCR beta CDR3 regions. A set of HTBI primers served as the primers for a first-round RT-PCR of the TCR CDR3. One entry per CDR3 protein, called by TCRdb with MiXCR from the multiplex PCR reads. The table lists 350,000 to 400,000 distinct CDR3 sequences, over 15% of them singletons. The receptor's source is a woman aged 18-30 years with Graves' hyperthyroidism. The sample taken for sequencing was blood.

CDR3 in DNA: TGTGCCAGCAGACGCGGGACACCCTACACCGGGGAGCTGTTTTTT. Residues: CASRRGTPYTGELFF. The chain links TRBV7-8 to TRBJ2-2, with D tentatively TRBD1 or TRBD2 (6 bases each). This CDR3 is built from 15 residues. The ends were cut back, 6 bases at V and 3 bases at J, with 14 bases in the middle. CDR1 is SGHVS, CDR2 FQNEAQ, per germline. Drawing the rest from reference TRBV7-8 and TRBJ2-2, the complete variable domain is GAGVSQSPRYKVAKRGQDVALRCDPISGHVSLFWYQQALGQGPEFLTYFQNEAQLDKSGLPSDRFFAERPEGSVSTLKIQRTQQEDSAVYLCASRRGTPYTGELFFGEGSRLTVL.